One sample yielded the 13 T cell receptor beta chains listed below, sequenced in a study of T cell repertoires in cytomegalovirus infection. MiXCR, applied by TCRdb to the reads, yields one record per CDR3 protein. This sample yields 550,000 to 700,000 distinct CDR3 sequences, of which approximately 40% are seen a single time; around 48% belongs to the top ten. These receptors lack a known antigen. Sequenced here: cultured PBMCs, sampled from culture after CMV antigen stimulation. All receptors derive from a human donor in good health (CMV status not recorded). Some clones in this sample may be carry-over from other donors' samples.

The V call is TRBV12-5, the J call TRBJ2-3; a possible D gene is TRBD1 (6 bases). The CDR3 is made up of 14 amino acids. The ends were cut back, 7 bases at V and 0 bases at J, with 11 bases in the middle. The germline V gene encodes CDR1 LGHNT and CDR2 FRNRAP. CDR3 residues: CASVPGHSTDTQYF. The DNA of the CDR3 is TGTGCTAGTGTCCCGGGACATAGCACAGATACGCAGTATTTT.

The DNA of the CDR3 is TGTGCCAGCAGCTTAGGGGGTCTAGCGGTACGAGAGCAGTACTTC. This gives the protein CASSLGGLAVREQYF. The V gene is TRBV7-8, the J gene TRBJ2-7, with TRBD2 matching over 7 bases. Trimming cost V 1 base and J 7 bases; bases outside gene matches: 10. Germline V gene lookup returns CDR1 SGHVS and CDR2 FQNEAQ. This CDR3 contains 15 residues.

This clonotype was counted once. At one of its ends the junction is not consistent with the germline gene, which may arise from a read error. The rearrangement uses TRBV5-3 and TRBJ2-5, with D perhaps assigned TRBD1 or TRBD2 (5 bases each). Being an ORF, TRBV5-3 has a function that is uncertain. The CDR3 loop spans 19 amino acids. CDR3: CASSLMSGSQRTTQETQYF. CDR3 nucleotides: TGTGCCAGCAGCTTGATGTCAGGGAGCCAACGAACAACCCAAGAGACCCAGTACTTC.

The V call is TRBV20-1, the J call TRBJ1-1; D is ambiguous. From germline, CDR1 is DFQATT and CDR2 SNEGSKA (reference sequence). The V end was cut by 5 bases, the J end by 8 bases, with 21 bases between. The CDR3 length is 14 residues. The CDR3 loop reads CSAQTDYRSYEAFF. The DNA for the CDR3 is TGCAGTGCTCAAACAGACTACCGATCCTACGAAGCTTTCTTT.

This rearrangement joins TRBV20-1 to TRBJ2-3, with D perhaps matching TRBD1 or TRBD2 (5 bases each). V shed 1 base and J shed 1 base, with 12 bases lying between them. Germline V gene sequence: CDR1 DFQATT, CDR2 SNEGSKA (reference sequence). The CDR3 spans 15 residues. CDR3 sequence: CSARVARDGTDTQYF. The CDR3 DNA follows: TGCAGTGCTAGAGTGGCGAGGGACGGCACAGATACGCAGTATTTT.

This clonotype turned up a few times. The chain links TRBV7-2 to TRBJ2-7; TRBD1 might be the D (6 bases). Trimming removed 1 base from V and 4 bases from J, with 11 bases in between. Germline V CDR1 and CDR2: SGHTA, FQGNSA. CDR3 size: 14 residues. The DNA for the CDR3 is TGTGCCAGCAGCTTAGTAGGGGGAGAGTACGAGCAGTACTTC. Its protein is CASSLVGGEYEQYF.

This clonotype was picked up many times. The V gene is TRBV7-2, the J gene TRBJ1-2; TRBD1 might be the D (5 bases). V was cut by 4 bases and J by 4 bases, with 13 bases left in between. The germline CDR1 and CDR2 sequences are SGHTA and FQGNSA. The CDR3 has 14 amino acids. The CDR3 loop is CASSSQGGTYGYTF. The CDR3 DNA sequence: TGTGCCAGCAGCTCGCAGGGAGGCACCTATGGCTACACCTTC.

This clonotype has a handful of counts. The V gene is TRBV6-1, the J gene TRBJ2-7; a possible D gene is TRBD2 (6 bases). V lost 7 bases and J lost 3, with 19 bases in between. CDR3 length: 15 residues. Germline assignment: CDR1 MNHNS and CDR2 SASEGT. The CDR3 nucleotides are TGTGCCAGCAACGAGGGCGCGGGGACTCTCTACGAGCAGTACTTC. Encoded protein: CASNEGAGTLYEQYF.

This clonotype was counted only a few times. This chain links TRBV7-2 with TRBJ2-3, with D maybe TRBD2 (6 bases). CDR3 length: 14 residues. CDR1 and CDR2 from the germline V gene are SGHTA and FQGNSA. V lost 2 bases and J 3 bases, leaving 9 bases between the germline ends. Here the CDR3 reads CASSLYGTTDTQYF. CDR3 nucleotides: TGTGCCAGCAGCTTATATGGGACTACAGATACGCAGTATTTT.

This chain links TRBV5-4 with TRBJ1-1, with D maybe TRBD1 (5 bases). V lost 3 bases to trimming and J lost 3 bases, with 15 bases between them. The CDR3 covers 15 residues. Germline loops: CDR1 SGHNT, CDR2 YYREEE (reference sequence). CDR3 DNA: TGTGCCAGCAGCTCGACCAGGGTAATGGACACTGAAGCTTTCTTT. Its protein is CASSSTRVMDTEAFF.

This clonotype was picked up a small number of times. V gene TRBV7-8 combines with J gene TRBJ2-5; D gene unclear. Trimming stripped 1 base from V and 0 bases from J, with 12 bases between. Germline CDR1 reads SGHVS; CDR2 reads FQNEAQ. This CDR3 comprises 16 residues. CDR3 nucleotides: TGTGCCAGCAGCTTAGGTGGGTCACCGTACCAAGAGACCCAGTACTTC. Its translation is CASSLGGSPYQETQYF.

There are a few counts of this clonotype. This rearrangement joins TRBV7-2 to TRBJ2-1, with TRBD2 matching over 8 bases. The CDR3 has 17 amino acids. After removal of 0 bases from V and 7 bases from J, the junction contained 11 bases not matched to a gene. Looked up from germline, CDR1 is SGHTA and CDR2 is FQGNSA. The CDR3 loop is CASSLAGLAGGGNEQFF. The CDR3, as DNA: TGTGCCAGCAGCTTAGCGGGGCTAGCGGGTGGTGGAAATGAGCAGTTCTTC.

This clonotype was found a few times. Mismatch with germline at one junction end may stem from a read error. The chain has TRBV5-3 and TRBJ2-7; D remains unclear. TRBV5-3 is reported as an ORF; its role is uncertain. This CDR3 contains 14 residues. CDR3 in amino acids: CASSLLADTYEQYF. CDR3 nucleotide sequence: TGTGCCAGCAGCTTGTTAGCTGACACCTACGAGCAGTACTTC.